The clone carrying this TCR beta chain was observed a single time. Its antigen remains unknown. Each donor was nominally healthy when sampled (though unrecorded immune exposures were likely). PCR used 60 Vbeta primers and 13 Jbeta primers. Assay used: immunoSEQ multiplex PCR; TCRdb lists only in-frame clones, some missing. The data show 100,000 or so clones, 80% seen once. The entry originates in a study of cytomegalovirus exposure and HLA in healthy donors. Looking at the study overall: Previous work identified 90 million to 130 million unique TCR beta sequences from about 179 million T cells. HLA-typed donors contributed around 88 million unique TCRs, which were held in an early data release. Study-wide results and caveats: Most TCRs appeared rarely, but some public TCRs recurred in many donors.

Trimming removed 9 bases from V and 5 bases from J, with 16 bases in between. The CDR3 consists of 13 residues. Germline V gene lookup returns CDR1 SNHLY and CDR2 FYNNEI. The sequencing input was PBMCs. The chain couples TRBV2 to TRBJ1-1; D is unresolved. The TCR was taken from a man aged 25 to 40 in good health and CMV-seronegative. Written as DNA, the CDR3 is TGTGCCAGGGGTAGGCGGAGCAGAACTGAAGCTTTCTTT. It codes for CARGRRSRTEAFF.